Shown below are 28 T cell receptor beta chains from a single sample sequenced in a study of human T cells and chemical hapten exposure. TCRdb redid the calling of the RACE reads with MiXCR, one entry per CDR3 protein. The data show 200,000 to 300,000 distinct CDR3 sequences, 7.5% to 9% seen once. The time point was: pre-sensitization, week 0. Noted treatment: therapeutic diphenylcyclopropenone sensitization with weekly scalp DPC. The material was whole blood, obtained in connection with sensitization to the hapten diphenylcyclopropenone (DPC). These receptors were taken from a woman aged 40 to 50 with alopecia areata. Some clones in this sample may be carry-over from other donors' samples.

This clonotype was picked up a small number of times. The chain is built from TRBV10-2 and TRBJ1-2; no firm D call. The germline CDR1 and CDR2 sequences are WSHSY and SAAADI. With 8 bases removed from V and 1 base from J, the gap between germline ends came to 5 bases. The CDR3 has 11 residues. CDR3 DNA: TGCGCCAGCTACAGTAACTATGGCTACACCTTC. Its protein is CASYSNYGYTF.

This clonotype was seen repeatedly, ten times or more. The rearrangement links TRBV6-2 or TRBV6-3 to TRBJ2-1; D perhaps matches TRBD2 (5 bases). The V and J ends lost 4 bases and 8 bases respectively, with 6 bases between them. The CDR3 loop spans 11 amino acids. Germline V gene data show CDR1 as MNHEY and CDR2 as SVGEGT. DNA of the CDR3: TGTGCCAGCAGTTGGGAGTATGAGCAGTTCTTC. It encodes CASSWEYEQFF.

This clonotype has just a few counts. The CDR3 bases are TGTGCCAGCAGTGGGTCTACTAGCGGGAGCACAGATACGCAGTATTTT. This encodes CASSGSTSGSTDTQYF. The chain couples TRBV6-1 to TRBJ2-3, with TRBD2 identical over 9 bases. The CDR3 is made up of 16 amino acids. V gave up 4 bases and J gave up 0 bases; unmatched junction bases: 5. CDR1 is MNHNS and CDR2 is SASEGT in the germline V gene.

Points on this clonotype: An end of the junction differs from the germline gene, which may be a read error. The rearrangement joins TRBV28 to TRBJ2-7; D gene uncertain. Germline V CDR1 and CDR2: MDHEN, SYDVKM. The CDR3 has 11 amino acids. The CDR3 sequence: CASSFLSEQNF. The CDR3 DNA follows: TGTGCCAGCAGTTTTCTAAGTGAGCAGAACTTC.

In its sample, this clonotype was seen a few times. The CDR3 coding sequence is TGTGCCAGTAGCCGATATTTTCCTTATAGCAATCAGCCCCAGCATTTT. This encodes CASSRYFPYSNQPQHF. The rearrangement joins TRBV19 to TRBJ1-5; no reliable D call. Germline CDR1 reads LNHDA; CDR2 reads SQIVND (reference sequence). CDR3 length equals 16 residues. V was cut by 6 bases and J by 0 bases, with 15 bases left in between.

The genes are TRBV20-1 and TRBJ2-7; TRBD2 matches 10 bases. This CDR3 is 13 amino acids long. V lost 5 bases and J lost 2; bases outside the gene matches: 3. In germline, CDR1 is DFQATT, CDR2 SNEGSKA (reference sequence). The DNA of the CDR3 is TGCAGTGCTGAGAGCGGGAGGGCCTACGAGCAGTACTTC. Amino acids: CSAESGRAYEQYF.

This clonotype has a handful of counts. The rearrangement links TRBV27 to TRBJ2-1, with no clear D. CDR1 is MNHEY and CDR2 is SMNVEV in the germline V gene (reference sequence). The CDR3 length is 14 residues. Deletions cut 3 bases from V and 3 bases from J, with 9 bases between. CDR3 coding DNA: TGTGCCAGCAGTTTTCTTAACAGCTACAATGAGCAGTTCTTC. Protein sequence: CASSFLNSYNEQFF.

This clonotype was seen ten or more times. This chain joins TRBV3-1 and TRBJ2-4, with 11 nucleotides matching TRBD2. The CDR3 totals 18 residues. Germline V gene data show CDR1 as LGHDT and CDR2 as YNNKEL (reference sequence). V trimming: 4 bases; J trimming: 8 bases; junction bases outside the gene matches: 16. CDR3 sequence (DNA): TGTGCCAGCAGCCCCTCGCCCCTAGCGGGAGGCATCGGATACATTCAGTACTTC. Its protein product is CASSPSPLAGGIGYIQYF.

Only a few counts were recorded for this clonotype. This rearrangement joins TRBV9 to TRBJ2-3, with 15 nucleotides matching TRBD2. The trim removed 4 bases at V and 4 bases at J, leaving 10 bases unmatched. The CDR3 is 18 residues long. Germline loops: CDR1 SGDLS, CDR2 YYNGEE. CDR3 loop: CASSSRQGTSGRPDTQYF. The CDR3 DNA reads TGTGCCAGCAGCTCCCGACAGGGGACTAGCGGGAGGCCAGATACGCAGTATTTT.

This clonotype was counted between two and nine times. The rearrangement links TRBV12-3 or TRBV12-4 to TRBJ2-1; 8 bases line up with TRBD1. J lost 10 bases, V lost 2 bases, and 4 bases had no gene match. This CDR3 is 13 amino acids long. Here the CDR3 reads CASSLQGAGEQFF. The CDR3 DNA reads TGTGCCAGCAGTTTACAGGGGGCAGGGGAGCAGTTCTTC.

V and J are TRBV12-3 or TRBV12-4 and TRBJ2-2, with D tentatively TRBD2 (6 bases). CDR3 size: 15 residues. Trimming took off 3 bases at V and 6 bases at J, with 14 bases between the two ends. CDR3 sequence reads: CASSLMRDLAGELFF. The CDR3 nucleotides read TGTGCCAGCAGTTTGATGCGGGATCTAGCCGGGGAGCTGTTTTTT.

About this clonotype itself: One junction end does not reproduce the germline sequence, and a read error may be involved. This chain links TRBV20-1 with TRBJ2-3; D is uncertain. The CDR3 length is 14 residues. Germline-derived CDR1 and CDR2 are DFQATT and SNEGSKA (reference sequence). CDR3 in DNA: TGCAGTGCTAGCAACTCACCTGGGCGAGATATGCAGTATTTT. Its translation: CSASNSPGRDMQYF.

This clonotype was picked up a small number of times. V is TRBV28 and J is TRBJ2-7, with 9 nucleotides matching TRBD2. The germline CDR1 and CDR2 sequences are MDHEN and SYDVKM. This CDR3 has 14 residues. The V and J ends lost 6 bases and 5 bases, in that order; junction bases with no gene match: 8. This chain's CDR3 is CASRNSGSWDEQYF. DNA of the CDR3: TGTGCCAGCAGAAATAGCGGGAGTTGGGACGAGCAGTACTTC.

The chain employs TRBV10-3 and TRBJ1-1; 8 bases align to TRBD1. Germline CDR1 and CDR2: ENHRY and SYGVKD. Trimming removed 8 bases from V and 2 bases from J; junction bases left unmatched: 7. CDR3 length: 14 amino acids. The CDR3 reads CAIGMTGVNTEAFF. CDR3 in DNA: TGTGCCATCGGGATGACAGGGGTAAACACTGAAGCTTTCTTT.

This clonotype was detected only a few times. This chain joins TRBV6-2 or TRBV6-3 and TRBJ2-7; 10 nucleotides align to TRBD1. The germline V gene has CDR1 MNHEY and CDR2 SVGEGT. V shed 5 bases and J 3 bases; nucleotides not matched to a gene: 7. This CDR3 region has 15 residues. The CDR3 DNA reads as TGTGCCAGCAGTCCACGGGGGACAGGGGACTACGAGCAGTACTTC. This encodes CASSPRGTGDYEQYF.

V is TRBV6-2 or TRBV6-3 and J is TRBJ2-7; D is undetermined. The V gene lost 0 bases and the J gene lost 6 bases, with 6 bases spanning the gap. The CDR3 consists of 12 residues. The germline V gene encodes CDR1 MNHEY and CDR2 SVGEGT. CDR3 bases: TGTGCCAGCAGTTACTCGGTTGGCGAGCAGTACTTC. This gives the protein CASSYSVGEQYF.

This rearrangement joins TRBV6-1 to TRBJ1-5, with D possibly matching TRBD1 (6 bases). In germline, CDR1 is MNHNS, CDR2 SASEGT. Trimming removed 5 bases from V and 2 bases from J, with 13 bases in between. The CDR3 sequence is 15 residues long. The CDR3 spells CASSLGAQGNQPQHF. CDR3 nucleotide sequence: TGTGCCAGCAGTTTGGGGGCGCAGGGCAATCAGCCCCAGCATTTT.

This clonotype was observed a few times. CDR3 amino acids: CASSFTGERATEAFF. The CDR3 nucleotides read TGTGCCAGCAGCTTTACAGGGGAACGGGCCACTGAAGCTTTCTTT. The J gene is TRBJ1-1, the V gene TRBV5-6; the match to TRBD1 covers 7 bases. V lost 2 bases, J lost 4 bases, and 8 bases stayed unmatched. CDR1 is SGHDT and CDR2 is YYEEEE in the germline V gene. The CDR3 loop spans 15 amino acids. The complete variable domain, with remaining parts taken from reference TRBV5-6 and TRBJ1-1, reads DAGVTQSPTHLIKTRGQQVTLRCSPKSGHDTVSWYQQALGQGPQFIFQYYEEEERQRGNFPDRFSGHQFPNYSSELNVNALLLGDSALYLCASSFTGERATEAFFGQGTRLTVV.

This clonotype has at least ten counts. The CDR3 is CSVADGGTEAFF. The CDR3 DNA reads as TGCAGCGTTGCGGACGGAGGCACTGAAGCTTTCTTT. The chain combines TRBV29-1 with TRBJ1-1, with D hard to call. Germline values: CDR1 SQVTM, CDR2 ANQGSEA. This CDR3 comprises 12 residues. V was trimmed by 4 bases and J by 4 bases, leaving 10 bases between them.

This clonotype was detected only a few times. The rearrangement joins TRBV18 to TRBJ1-1; D unclear. CDR3 length: 15 amino acids. The V and J ends lost 0 bases and 1 base respectively, with 9 bases between them. Germline CDR1 is KGHSH and CDR2 is LQKENI. The CDR3 sequence is CASSPPPAGNTEAFF. CDR3 in DNA: TGTGCCAGCTCACCACCGCCGGCCGGGAACACTGAAGCTTTCTTT.

This chain uses TRBV7-9 with TRBJ2-7; D not certain. The CDR3 runs 14 residues. V was pared by 3 bases and J by 1 base, with 10 bases between. Per germline, CDR1 SEHNR and CDR2 FQNEAQ (reference sequence). DNA for the CDR3: TGTGCCAGCAGCTTGTCGGCTGGATCCTACGAGCAGTACTTC. It codes for CASSLSAGSYEQYF. Using reference TRBV7-9 and TRBJ2-7 for the parts outside the CDR3, the full variable domain is DTGVSQNPRHKITKRGQNVTFRCDPISEHNRLYWYRQTLGQGPEFLTYFQNEAQLEKSRLLSDRFSAERPKGSFSTLEIQRTEQGDSAMYLCASSLSAGSYEQYFGPGTRLTVT.

V and J are TRBV12-3 or TRBV12-4 and TRBJ1-4, with TRBD1 matching 7 bases. The CDR3 is 13 residues long. The ends lost 6 bases at V and 7 bases at J; junction bases unmatched: 5. CDR3 sequence (DNA): TGTGCCAGCAGCCGAGGGACAGTTGAAAAACTGTTTTTT. It codes for CASSRGTVEKLFF.

The chain links TRBV5-6 to TRBJ2-1, with D possibly matching TRBD2 (6 bases). Looked up from germline, CDR1 is SGHDT and CDR2 is YYEEEE. The germline V and J ends were trimmed by 4 bases and 6 bases, with 20 bases remaining between them. CDR3 length equals 16 residues. The CDR3 loop reads CASSVNGASARNEQFF. DNA of the CDR3: TGTGCCAGCAGCGTGAATGGGGCTAGCGCGCGCAATGAGCAGTTCTTC.

This clonotype was observed a few times. The chain recombines TRBV27 with TRBJ2-2, with D possibly being TRBD1 or TRBD2 (6 bases each). V was shortened by 6 bases and J by 4 bases, with 15 bases between the two germline ends. CDR1 and CDR2 from the germline V gene are MNHEY and SMNVEV (reference sequence). The CDR3 contains 15 residues. CDR3 in DNA: TGTGCCAGCAGCGAGGGGGGCGTACGCACCGGGGAGCTGTTTTTT. It is translated as CASSEGGVRTGELFF.

This clonotype was observed a few times. This chain joins TRBV6-2 or TRBV6-3 and TRBJ2-1; either TRBD1 or TRBD2 may fit D (6 bases each). The V end was cut by 5 bases, the J end by 7 bases, with 18 bases between. Germline values: CDR1 MNHEY, CDR2 SVGEGT. This CDR3 is 15 amino acids long. CDR3 sequence: CASSPGGTPRNEQFF. The CDR3 DNA reads as TGTGCCAGCAGTCCTGGGGGGACACCCCGGAATGAGCAGTTCTTC.

This clonotype was found a few times. The gene calls are TRBV11-2 and TRBJ1-2; TRBD1 matches 7 bases. Germline V lookup: CDR1 SGHAT, CDR2 FQNNGV. J lost 7 bases, V lost 5 bases, and 7 bases had no gene match. There are 13 residues in the CDR3. CDR3 region: CASSPTGKSGYTF. In DNA form, the CDR3 reads TGTGCCAGCAGCCCGACAGGGAAGTCTGGCTACACCTTC.

This clonotype appeared a few times. DNA of the CDR3: TGTGCCAGTAACCATTGGGACAGGGCTACCTATGGCTACACCTTC. This encodes CASNHWDRATYGYTF. The chain uses TRBV5-8 and TRBJ1-2; 9 nucleotides match TRBD1. Per the germline V gene, CDR1 is SGHTS and CDR2 is YDEGEE. The trim removed 8 bases at V and 4 bases at J, leaving 12 bases unmatched. The CDR3 covers 15 residues.

The rearrangement links TRBV6-1 to TRBJ1-1; D perhaps matches TRBD1 (5 bases). V lost 8 bases to trimming and J lost 0 bases, with 16 bases between them. This CDR3 comprises 15 residues. Germline CDR1 reads MNHNS; CDR2 reads SASEGT. The CDR3 reads CASDGADSMNTEAFF. CDR3 coding DNA: TGTGCCAGCGATGGGGCAGACTCCATGAACACTGAAGCTTTCTTT.